A single sample is the source of the 20 T cell receptor beta chains below, sequenced in a study of blood T cell repertoires in COVID-19. Only in-frame clones appear in the TCRdb table, and some are missing; sequencing was by immunoSEQ multiplex PCR. Here the sample spans 100,000 or so clones, over 80% being singletons. Input material: peripheral blood. The source is a woman aged 65 to 85 with active or convalescent COVID-19.

CDR3 DNA: TGTGCCAGCAGCCAAGATGGGACAGGGGCTAGAAACACCATATATTTT. Encoded protein: CASSQDGTGARNTIYF. This rearrangement joins TRBV3-1 (or the pseudogene TRBV3-2) to TRBJ1-3; TRBD1 aligns across 10 bases. V lost 0 bases, J lost 5 bases, and 4 bases stayed unmatched. CDR3 length equals 16 residues. Germline V gene data show CDR1 as LGHDT and CDR2 as YNNKEL (reference sequence).

V is TRBV6-5 and J is TRBJ2-7, with a tentative D call TRBD2 (6 bases). CDR1 and CDR2 (germline): MNHEY, SVGAGI. V was shortened by 2 bases and J by 5 bases, with 7 bases between the two germline ends. The CDR3 loop spans 12 amino acids. The chain's CDR3 is CASSYGGNEQYF. The CDR3, as DNA: TGTGCCAGCAGTTACGGAGGGAACGAGCAGTACTTC.

The chain couples TRBV6-2 or TRBV6-3 to TRBJ2-3; D remains ambiguous. V lost 2 bases and J 2 bases, leaving 5 bases between the germline ends. Germline V gene sequence: CDR1 MNHEY, CDR2 SVGEGT. The CDR3 runs 13 residues. The CDR3 loop reads CASSYVITDTQYF. The CDR3 nucleotides read TGTGCCAGCAGTTACGTCATCACAGATACGCAGTATTTT.

The J gene is TRBJ1-2, the V gene TRBV5-1; tentatively, D is TRBD1 (5 bases). The length of the CDR3 is 14 residues. Trimming took 0 bases from V and 6 from J, leaving 12 bases between them. Germline V lookup: CDR1 SGHRS, CDR2 YFSETQ. The CDR3 reads CASSLGRESDGYTF. CDR3 coding DNA: TGCGCCAGCAGCTTGGGCAGGGAAAGTGATGGCTACACCTTC.

This clone was observed a few times. The rearrangement links TRBV19 to TRBJ2-2, with 9 positions matching TRBD2. Germline V CDR1 and CDR2: LNHDA, SQIVND (reference sequence). J lost 4 bases, V lost 5 bases, and 8 bases had no gene match. This CDR3 has 16 residues. The DNA of the CDR3 is TGTGCCAGTAGTTGGTTAGCGGGGGACCTCACCGGGGAGCTGTTTTTT. It is translated as CASSWLAGDLTGELFF. The variable domain in full, with the rest retrieved from reference TRBV19 and TRBJ2-2, is DGGITQSPKYLFRKEGQNVTLSCEQNLNHDAMYWYRQDPGQGLRLIYYSQIVNDFQKGDIAEGYSVSREKKESFPLTVTSAQKNPTAFYLCASSWLAGDLTGELFFGEGSRLTVL.

J is TRBJ2-7 and V is TRBV10-3; D possibly corresponds to TRBD2 (5 bases). V dropped 11 bases and J dropped 5 bases, with 13 bases sitting between them. CDR1 ENHRY and CDR2 SYGVKD come from the germline V gene. The CDR3 runs 11 residues. CDR3 DNA sequence: TGTGCCTCGGCTAAGGAGGACGAGCAGTACTTC. Encoded protein: CASAKEDEQYF.

V gene TRBV28 combines with J gene TRBJ1-1; 8 bases align to TRBD1. The CDR3 loop spans 15 amino acids. Germline loops: CDR1 MDHEN, CDR2 SYDVKM. With V trimmed by 5 bases and J by 1 base, 6 bases remained unmatched. CDR3 coding DNA: TGTGCCAGCAGTGTTCCCGGGACAGGGAACACTGAAGCTTTCTTT. This encodes CASSVPGTGNTEAFF.

The chain employs TRBV18 and TRBJ1-2; D is perhaps TRBD1 (5 bases). V was pared by 2 bases and J by 3 bases, with 10 bases between. This CDR3 is 14 amino acids long. Germline CDR1 reads KGHSH; CDR2 reads LQKENI. CDR3 amino acids: CASSPTIRDYGYTF. CDR3 coding DNA: TGTGCCAGCTCACCAACAATCAGGGACTATGGCTACACCTTC.

The count of this clone is one. This chain links TRBV19 with TRBJ1-3, with 9 bases aligning to TRBD1. V lost 5 bases, J lost 8 bases, and 16 bases stayed unmatched. There are 17 residues in the CDR3. The germline V gene encodes CDR1 LNHDA and CDR2 SQIVND (reference sequence). The CDR3, as DNA: TGTGCCAGTAGTCCCCGGACAGGGGCGGGAGGTGTACACACCATATATTTT. It codes for CASSPRTGAGGVHTIYF.

This clone has a single count. The chain employs TRBV7-2 and TRBJ2-3, with no clear D. The V gene's germline CDR1 is SGHTA and CDR2 FQGNSA. Between the trimmed V and J ends, which lost 8 bases and 8 bases, there was a span of 20 bases. This CDR3 comprises 14 residues. CDR3 region: CASVPTLAGGTQYF. CDR3 nucleotides: TGTGCCAGCGTACCCACACTGGCTGGCGGTACGCAGTATTTT.

The V gene is TRBV18, the J gene TRBJ2-1; 7 bases line up with TRBD2. Trimming at V came to 3 bases and at J to 4 bases, leaving 6 bases not matched to a gene. The CDR3 totals 15 residues. Germline CDR1 KGHSH, CDR2 LQKENI. The CDR3 here is CASSPAGDLYNEQFF. The CDR3 region has the DNA TGTGCCAGCTCACCCGCGGGGGACTTGTACAATGAGCAGTTCTTC.

The chain joins TRBV6-5 to TRBJ1-3; the D is unclear. Per the germline V gene, CDR1 is MNHEY and CDR2 is SVGAGI. This CDR3 spans 14 amino acids. V dropped 8 bases and J dropped 2 bases, with 13 bases sitting between them. CDR3 DNA sequence: TGTGCCAGCGGCCGAGGAGGGACTGGAAACACCATATATTTT. Its protein product is CASGRGGTGNTIYF.

This clone was seen just once. J is TRBJ2-2 and V is TRBV19; tentatively, D is TRBD1 (7 bases). With 5 bases removed from V and 1 base from J, the gap between germline ends came to 14 bases. In germline, CDR1 is LNHDA, CDR2 SQIVND (reference sequence). This CDR3 is built from 16 residues. CDR3 nucleotide sequence: TGTGCCAGTAGTGTACGCGGGACAGTGAACACCGGGGAGCTGTTTTTT. This codes for CASSVRGTVNTGELFF.

A word on this clone: Additional DNA sequences in this sample encode the identical CDR3. V is TRBV7-2 and J is TRBJ1-5, with 8 positions matching TRBD1. V gave up 1 base and J gave up 4 bases; unmatched junction bases: 0. Per the germline V gene, CDR1 is SGHTA and CDR2 is FQGNSA. CDR3 length: 14 amino acids. The CDR3 DNA follows: TGTGCCAGCAGCTTAGGGACAGGGAATCAGCCCCAGCATTTT. Translated: CASSLGTGNQPQHF.

The chain uses TRBV18 and TRBJ1-5; D is unclear. Trimming pared 5 bases from V and 0 bases from J, leaving 8 bases between. The CDR3 sequence is 14 residues long. Germline CDR1 KGHSH, CDR2 LQKENI. As DNA, the CDR3 is TGTGCCAGCTCAGAGGGATATAGCAATCAGCCCCAGCATTTT. Translation gives CASSEGYSNQPQHF.

This rearrangement joins TRBV7-6 to TRBJ2-2; D is perhaps TRBD2 (5 bases). The germline CDR1 and CDR2 sequences are SGHVS and FNYEAQ. CDR3 size: 17 residues. With 4 bases removed from V and 7 bases from J, the gap between germline ends came to 22 bases. Written as DNA, the CDR3 is TGTGCCAGCAGCTCCCGGGATGGACCTCTGCGGAACGGGGAGCTGTTTTTT. Translation gives CASSSRDGPLRNGELFF.

The chain uses TRBV9 and TRBJ2-5, with 11 bases matching TRBD2. After removal of 3 bases from V and 3 bases from J, the junction contained 1 base not matched to a gene. Per germline, CDR1 SGDLS and CDR2 YYNGEE. This CDR3 comprises 14 residues. DNA for the CDR3: TGTGCCAGCAGCGCGGGACTAGCGGAAGAGACCCAGTACTTC. It specifies CASSAGLAEETQYF.

The DNA of the CDR3 is TGTGCCAGCAGCTTGGAAGGGGGATCCAATCAGCCCCAGCATTTT. Translation gives CASSLEGGSNQPQHF. This chain uses TRBV5-5 with TRBJ1-5; possible D gene TRBD1, 6 bases. CDR1 and CDR2 (germline): SGHKS, YYEKEE (reference sequence). This CDR3 is 15 amino acids long. Trimming took 0 bases from V and 3 from J, leaving 10 bases between them.

This chain joins TRBV5-5 and TRBJ1-6; D call uncertain. V was pared by 0 bases and J by 8 bases, with 9 bases between. Germline V gene sequence: CDR1 SGHKS, CDR2 YYEKEE (reference sequence). The CDR3 runs to 14 residues. The CDR3 DNA follows: TGTGCCAGCAGCTTGGTCGGTCTGGATTCACCCCTCCACTTT. This translates into CASSLVGLDSPLHF.

This chain connects TRBV6-8 to TRBJ2-1; 8 bases map to TRBD2. Germline lookup yields CDR1 MNHGY and CDR2 SAAAGT. The CDR3 length is 15 residues. Trimming at V came to 3 bases and at J to 6 bases, leaving 7 bases not matched to a gene. CDR3 region: CASSYRQRGFNEQFF. CDR3 bases: TGTGCCAGCAGTTATAGGCAGCGGGGGTTCAATGAGCAGTTCTTC.